This passage covers 15 T cell receptor beta chains from one sample sequenced in a study of blood T cell repertoires in COVID-19 (dated by TCRdb to the early 2020s). The protocol used for the library was the immunoSEQ multiplex PCR assay. In its TCRdb copy, this immuneACCESS table keeps in-frame sequences only and misses some clones. Where compared with another copy, unresolved V genes explain less than half of these, and the others have no known cause. The sample contains fewer than 350,000 clones, around 90% of them found a single time. The ten largest clones take up 5% to 5.5% of the sample. Sequencing was carried out using PBMCs or T cells enriched from blood (not recorded which). The receptors were sampled from a man aged 60 to 69 who had recovered from COVID-19.

The J gene is TRBJ2-2, the V gene TRBV3-1 (or the pseudogene TRBV3-2), with 11 bases identical to TRBD1. The CDR3 covers 16 residues. Germline V gives CDR1 LGHDT, CDR2 YNNKEL (reference sequence). With V trimmed by 5 bases and J by 0 bases, 2 bases remained unmatched. The CDR3 is CASSVGQGANTGELFF. In nucleotides, the CDR3 is TGTGCCAGCAGCGTGGGACAGGGGGCGAACACCGGGGAGCTGTTTTTT.

CDR3 region: CASSQDRTGYTF. CDR3 coding DNA: TGCGCCAGCAGTCAAGACAGAACTGGCTACACCTTC. This rearrangement joins TRBV23-1 to TRBJ1-2, with D maybe TRBD1 (5 bases). TRBV23-1 is designated an ORF whose function remains uncertain. There are 12 residues in the CDR3. V dropped 2 bases and J dropped 7 bases, with 8 bases sitting between them.

J is TRBJ2-1 and V is TRBV18, with TRBD2 as a possible D gene (6 bases). CDR1 and CDR2 from the germline V gene are KGHSH and LQKENI. V gave up 3 bases and J gave up 6 bases, with 15 bases separating them. This CDR3 is built from 15 residues. The CDR3 coding sequence is TGTGCCAGCTCACCCATGGGGGTCGGGGGCAATGAGCAGTTCTTC. This gives the protein CASSPMGVGGNEQFF.

This clone was detected only once. The gene calls are TRBV12-5 and TRBJ1-4, with 7 positions matching TRBD1. CDR1 is LGHNT and CDR2 is FRNRAP in the germline V gene. This CDR3 comprises 14 residues. V shed 5 bases, J shed 8 bases, and the junction held 8 bases outside the gene matches. The CDR3 nucleotides read TGTGCTAGTGGTCCACGGGACAGTGACGAAAAACTGTTTTTT. Its translation is CASGPRDSDEKLFF. The full variable domain, its missing parts supplied by reference TRBV12-5 and TRBJ1-4, is DARVTQTPRHKVTEMGQEVTMRCQPILGHNTVFWYRQTMMQGLELLAYFRNRAPLDDSGMPKDRFSAEMPDATLATLKIQPSEPRDSAVYFCASGPRDSDEKLFFGSGTQLSVL.

V is TRBV30 and J is TRBJ2-1; tentatively, D is TRBD1 (6 bases). The CDR3 is made up of 12 amino acids. The V gene's germline CDR1 is GTSNPN and CDR2 SVGIG (reference sequence). The V and J ends lost 4 bases and 3 bases respectively, with 7 bases between them. The chain's CDR3 is CAWTGDYNEQFF. As DNA, the CDR3 is TGTGCCTGGACAGGGGACTACAATGAGCAGTTCTTC.

The gene calls are TRBV5-1 and TRBJ2-3, with TRBD2 identical over 15 bases. The CDR3 consists of 17 residues. Trimming at V came to 4 bases and at J to 4 bases, leaving 7 bases not matched to a gene. From germline, CDR1 is SGHRS and CDR2 YFSETQ. CDR3 sequence (DNA): TGCGCCAGCAGCGGAAGGACTAGCGGGAGGGGGGCAGATACGCAGTATTTT. It translates to CASSGRTSGRGADTQYF.

The chain uses TRBV5-6 and TRBJ1-5; 7 bases line up with TRBD1. CDR1 is SGHDT, CDR2 YYEEEE, per germline. V lost 1 base, J lost 6 bases, and 10 bases stayed unmatched. The CDR3 has 16 amino acids. The CDR3 is CASSLSGQIVGQPQHF. In DNA form, the CDR3 reads TGTGCCAGCAGCTTGTCGGGACAGATTGTAGGTCAGCCCCAGCATTTT.

This chain connects TRBV3-1 (or the pseudogene TRBV3-2) to TRBJ2-5, with 10 bases that match TRBD2. V gave up 3 bases and J gave up 9 bases; unmatched junction bases: 28. Germline assignment: CDR1 LGHDT and CDR2 YNNKEL (reference sequence). This CDR3 has 21 amino acids. The CDR3 is CASSHLGRVPAGGPLEVPQYF. The CDR3 nucleotides are TGTGCCAGCAGCCACCTAGGCAGGGTCCCAGCGGGAGGGCCGTTGGAAGTTCCCCAGTACTTC.

The rearrangement joins TRBV5-1 to TRBJ2-3, with 10 bases lining up with TRBD2. This CDR3 has 16 residues. Looked up from germline, CDR1 is SGHRS and CDR2 is YFSETQ. The trim removed 2 bases at V and 0 bases at J, leaving 3 bases unmatched. The CDR3 loop is CASSFGLAESTDTQYF. CDR3 in DNA: TGCGCCAGCAGCTTCGGACTAGCGGAAAGCACAGATACGCAGTATTTT. Filled out from reference TRBV5-1 and TRBJ2-3, the complete variable domain reads KAGVTQTPRYLIKTRGQQVTLSCSPISGHRSVSWYQQTPGQGLQFLFEYFSETQRNKGNFPGRFSGRQFSNSRSEMNVSTLELGDSALYLCASSFGLAESTDTQYFGPGTRLTVL.

CDR3 nucleotides: TGTGCCAGCAGCAAATCGGGGTATAGGAGCTCCTACGAGCAGTACTTC. It yields the protein CASSKSGYRSSYEQYF. The V gene is TRBV5-4, the J gene TRBJ2-7; maybe TRBD2 (5 bases). Trimming took 4 bases from V and 0 from J, leaving 17 bases between them. The CDR3 has 16 amino acids. From germline, CDR1 is SGHNT and CDR2 YYREEE (reference sequence).

The chain carries TRBV19 and TRBJ2-3; TRBD2 matches 15 bases. Germline CDR1 reads LNHDA; CDR2 reads SQIVND (reference sequence). The CDR3 covers 20 residues. V was pared by 6 bases and J by 0 bases, with 13 bases of the junction left unmatched. In DNA, the CDR3 is TGTGCCAGTAGCACGCCGGGACTAGCGGGGGGACTCCCTAGCACAGATACGCAGTATTTT. Amino acids: CASSTPGLAGGLPSTDTQYF.

The V and J genes are TRBV6-1 and TRBJ2-3; 7 bases agree with TRBD2. V was pared by 0 bases and J by 2 bases, with 2 bases of the junction left unmatched. Germline CDR1 is MNHNS and CDR2 is SASEGT. CDR3 length: 15 residues. The CDR3 region is CASSEASGATDTQYF. In DNA, the CDR3 is TGTGCCAGCAGTGAAGCAAGCGGGGCCACAGATACGCAGTATTTT.

V gene TRBV7-3 combines with J gene TRBJ2-1; D is possibly TRBD2 (5 bases). Germline CDR1 SGHTA, CDR2 FQGTGA. This CDR3 has 16 amino acids. The V gene lost 0 bases and the J gene lost 3 bases, with 12 bases spanning the gap. The CDR3 reads CASSLTPPGLYNEQFF. The CDR3 region has the DNA TGTGCCAGCAGCTTAACACCCCCCGGACTCTACAATGAGCAGTTCTTC.

The chain has TRBV5-1 and TRBJ2-3; TRBD1 matches at 9 bases. V dropped 4 bases and J dropped 13; count of bases not matched to a gene: 16. The germline CDR1 and CDR2 sequences are SGHRS and YFSETQ. The CDR3 is made up of 15 amino acids. For the CDR3, the DNA is TGCGCCAGCAGCCTGACAGGGACAGGGTCCCTAGTAGAGTATTTT. Protein product: CASSLTGTGSLVEYF. Full variable domain (rest looked up from reference TRBV5-1 and TRBJ2-3): KAGVTQTPRYLIKTRGQQVTLSCSPISGHRSVSWYQQTPGQGLQFLFEYFSETQRNKGNFPGRFSGRQFSNSRSEMNVSTLELGDSALYLCASSLTGTGSLVEYFGPGTRLTVL.

This clone was seen only once. This rearrangement joins TRBV2 to TRBJ2-7; 7 bases are shared with TRBD1. CDR1 and CDR2 from the germline V gene are SNHLY and FYNNEI. V was clipped by 5 bases and J by 7 bases; unmatched bases: 5. The CDR3 totals 12 residues. The CDR3 DNA reads TGTGCCAGCAGTTACGACAGGGAGGAGCAGTACTTC. Its protein is CASSYDREEQYF.